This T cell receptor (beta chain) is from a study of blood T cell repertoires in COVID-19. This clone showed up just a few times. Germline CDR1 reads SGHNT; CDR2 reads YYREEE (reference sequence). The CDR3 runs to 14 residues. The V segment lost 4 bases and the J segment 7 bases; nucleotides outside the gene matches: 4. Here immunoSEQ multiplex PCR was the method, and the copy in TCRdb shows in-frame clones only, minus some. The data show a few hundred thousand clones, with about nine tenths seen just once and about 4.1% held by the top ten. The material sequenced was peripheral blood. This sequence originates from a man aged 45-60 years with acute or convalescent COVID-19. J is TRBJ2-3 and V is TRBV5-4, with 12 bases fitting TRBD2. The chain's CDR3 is CASSAGLAGNTQYF. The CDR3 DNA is TGTGCCAGCAGCGCCGGACTAGCGGGGAATACGCAGTATTTT.